This TCR beta chain was captured in a study of long-term antiretroviral therapy in people with HIV. Assay version v3.0 of immunoSEQ was used, and it was run at survey level. Generated by immunoSEQ multiplex PCR, the TCRdb table keeps only in-frame clones and is missing some. The table lists some 29,000 clones, over 75% of them singletons, with roughly 9.3% in the top ten. Per germline, CDR1 SGHTA and CDR2 FQGTGA. V gave up 0 bases and J gave up 2 bases; unmatched junction bases: 7. The CDR3 totals 17 residues. The chain combines TRBV7-3 with TRBJ2-3; 8 bases match TRBD2. This TCR came from a man aged 18 to 29 with HIV. This material consisted of unsorted PBMCs, taken 1.5 years before starting antiretroviral therapy. Here the CDR3 reads CASSLTGLAGTTDTQYF. The CDR3 DNA is TGTGCCAGCAGCTTAACAGGCCTAGCGGGTACCACAGATACGCAGTATTTT.